The 7 T cell receptor beta chains reported below all come from one sample, sequenced in a study of blood T cells in healthy people across ages. Sample-barcoded 5' priming and a J-beta primer mix drove a second PCR of about 7 to 11 cycles. TCRdb analysed the 5' RACE reads with MiXCR anew, one entry per CDR3 protein. The repertoire has about 1.4 million distinct CDR3 sequences, approximately 60% of them found once; the top ten carry 6.5% to 8.5%. Sample: blood. These receptors were taken from a man aged 18 to 30 in good health.

The chain couples TRBV20-1 to TRBJ2-4, with unresolved D. Germline V CDR1 and CDR2: DFQATT, SNEGSKA (reference sequence). CDR3 length equals 16 residues. V lost 1 base and J 7 bases, leaving 20 bases between the germline ends. The CDR3 DNA reads as TGCAGTGCTAGAGCTGGGAACCCGACGGGTGTGAACATTCAGTACTTC. Protein sequence: CSARAGNPTGVNIQYF.

This chain uses TRBV28 with TRBJ2-3; no reliable D call. Trimming left V 6 bases short and J 5 bases short, with 9 bases between. Per germline, CDR1 MDHEN and CDR2 SYDVKM. The CDR3 is made up of 12 amino acids. The CDR3 is CASRRFGDTQYF. Written as DNA, the CDR3 is TGTGCCAGCAGGAGGTTCGGAGATACGCAGTATTTT.

The chain employs TRBV9 and TRBJ1-1, with 8 bases lining up with TRBD1. J was trimmed by 4 bases and V by 6 bases; bases with no gene match: 11. Per germline, CDR1 SGDLS and CDR2 YYNGEE. This CDR3 comprises 15 residues. CDR3 sequence (DNA): TGTGCCAGCACCATAATCCACAGGGGGACCACTGAAGCTTTCTTT. Translating gives CASTIIHRGTTEAFF. The whole variable domain, filled in from reference TRBV9 and TRBJ1-1, reads DSGVTQTPKHLITATGQRVTLRCSPRSGDLSVYWYQQSLDQGLQFLIQYYNGEERAKGNILERFSAQQFPDLHSELNLSSLELGDSALYFCASTIIHRGTTEAFFGQGTRLTVV.

The V and J genes are TRBV20-1 and TRBJ2-1; 14 bases map to TRBD2. The length of the CDR3 is 19 residues. In germline, CDR1 is DFQATT, CDR2 SNEGSKA (reference sequence). V dropped 3 bases and J dropped 1; count of bases not matched to a gene: 11. CDR3 in DNA: TGCAGTGCTAGGGGGGGGACTAGCGGGAGTTTAATATCCTACAATGAGCAGTTCTTC. It specifies CSARGGTSGSLISYNEQFF.

This chain links TRBV4-1 with TRBJ1-1; a possible D gene is TRBD1 (6 bases). The CDR3 length is 16 residues. Trimming stripped 4 bases from V and 0 bases from J, with 15 bases between. Germline CDR1 and CDR2: MGHRA and YSYEKL. The CDR3, as DNA: TGCGCCAGCAGCCTGCGGGGGCAGAACATGAACACTGAAGCTTTCTTT. It specifies CASSLRGQNMNTEAFF.

The genes are TRBV15 and TRBJ2-5, with D tentatively TRBD1 or TRBD2 (5 bases each). Germline V CDR1 and CDR2: LNHNV, YYDKDF (reference sequence). The ends were cut back, 0 bases at V and 4 bases at J, with 9 bases in the middle. This CDR3 spans 14 amino acids. In nucleotides, the CDR3 is TGTGCCACCAGCAGAGATTCTGGGGGAGAGACCCAGTACTTC. As protein: CATSRDSGGETQYF.

The V and J genes are TRBV7-9 and TRBJ2-1; the match to TRBD2 covers 9 bases. V shed 1 base, J shed 11 bases, and the junction held 6 bases outside the gene matches. The length of the CDR3 is 14 residues. Germline values: CDR1 SEHNR, CDR2 FQNEAQ (reference sequence). The CDR3 DNA follows: TGTGCCAGCAGCTTAGGACTAGCGGCCGCCCAGCAGTTCTTC. It is translated as CASSLGLAAAQQFF.